The present T cell receptor (beta chain) was sequenced within a study of chemoradiotherapy in HPV16-positive cancers. On the study more broadly: A couple of HPV16-positive patients' cells yielded candidate HPV-specific clones and common motifs.

V lost 2 bases to trimming and J lost 5 bases; unmatched junction nucleotides: 9. The germline CDR1 and CDR2 sequences are MNHEY and SMNVEV (reference sequence). The CDR3 runs 15 residues. The protocol was immunoSEQ multiplex PCR, while the TCRdb copy is restricted to in-frame clones and leaves out a portion. Of about 7,000 clones listed, roughly 79% are singletons. On this clone itself: Its antigen is not identified.

Study-wide results and limits: HPV-specific T cells were functionally defined from only a couple of HPV16-positive patients. During treatment, candidate HPV-specific clones and E7-related motifs expanded in tumor. HPV-responsive T-cell expansion during chemoradiotherapy was linked to improved recurrence-free survival in HPV16-positive patients.

The V and J genes are TRBV27 and TRBJ2-7; TRBD1 agrees at 7 bases. This specimen was collected from a patient who underwent chemoradiotherapy. The receptor was isolated from a human donor with HPV-associated anogenital cancer. CDR3 region: CASSLELTGIHEQYF. In DNA, the CDR3 is TGTGCCAGCAGTTTAGAGTTGACAGGGATTCACGAGCAGTACTTC.